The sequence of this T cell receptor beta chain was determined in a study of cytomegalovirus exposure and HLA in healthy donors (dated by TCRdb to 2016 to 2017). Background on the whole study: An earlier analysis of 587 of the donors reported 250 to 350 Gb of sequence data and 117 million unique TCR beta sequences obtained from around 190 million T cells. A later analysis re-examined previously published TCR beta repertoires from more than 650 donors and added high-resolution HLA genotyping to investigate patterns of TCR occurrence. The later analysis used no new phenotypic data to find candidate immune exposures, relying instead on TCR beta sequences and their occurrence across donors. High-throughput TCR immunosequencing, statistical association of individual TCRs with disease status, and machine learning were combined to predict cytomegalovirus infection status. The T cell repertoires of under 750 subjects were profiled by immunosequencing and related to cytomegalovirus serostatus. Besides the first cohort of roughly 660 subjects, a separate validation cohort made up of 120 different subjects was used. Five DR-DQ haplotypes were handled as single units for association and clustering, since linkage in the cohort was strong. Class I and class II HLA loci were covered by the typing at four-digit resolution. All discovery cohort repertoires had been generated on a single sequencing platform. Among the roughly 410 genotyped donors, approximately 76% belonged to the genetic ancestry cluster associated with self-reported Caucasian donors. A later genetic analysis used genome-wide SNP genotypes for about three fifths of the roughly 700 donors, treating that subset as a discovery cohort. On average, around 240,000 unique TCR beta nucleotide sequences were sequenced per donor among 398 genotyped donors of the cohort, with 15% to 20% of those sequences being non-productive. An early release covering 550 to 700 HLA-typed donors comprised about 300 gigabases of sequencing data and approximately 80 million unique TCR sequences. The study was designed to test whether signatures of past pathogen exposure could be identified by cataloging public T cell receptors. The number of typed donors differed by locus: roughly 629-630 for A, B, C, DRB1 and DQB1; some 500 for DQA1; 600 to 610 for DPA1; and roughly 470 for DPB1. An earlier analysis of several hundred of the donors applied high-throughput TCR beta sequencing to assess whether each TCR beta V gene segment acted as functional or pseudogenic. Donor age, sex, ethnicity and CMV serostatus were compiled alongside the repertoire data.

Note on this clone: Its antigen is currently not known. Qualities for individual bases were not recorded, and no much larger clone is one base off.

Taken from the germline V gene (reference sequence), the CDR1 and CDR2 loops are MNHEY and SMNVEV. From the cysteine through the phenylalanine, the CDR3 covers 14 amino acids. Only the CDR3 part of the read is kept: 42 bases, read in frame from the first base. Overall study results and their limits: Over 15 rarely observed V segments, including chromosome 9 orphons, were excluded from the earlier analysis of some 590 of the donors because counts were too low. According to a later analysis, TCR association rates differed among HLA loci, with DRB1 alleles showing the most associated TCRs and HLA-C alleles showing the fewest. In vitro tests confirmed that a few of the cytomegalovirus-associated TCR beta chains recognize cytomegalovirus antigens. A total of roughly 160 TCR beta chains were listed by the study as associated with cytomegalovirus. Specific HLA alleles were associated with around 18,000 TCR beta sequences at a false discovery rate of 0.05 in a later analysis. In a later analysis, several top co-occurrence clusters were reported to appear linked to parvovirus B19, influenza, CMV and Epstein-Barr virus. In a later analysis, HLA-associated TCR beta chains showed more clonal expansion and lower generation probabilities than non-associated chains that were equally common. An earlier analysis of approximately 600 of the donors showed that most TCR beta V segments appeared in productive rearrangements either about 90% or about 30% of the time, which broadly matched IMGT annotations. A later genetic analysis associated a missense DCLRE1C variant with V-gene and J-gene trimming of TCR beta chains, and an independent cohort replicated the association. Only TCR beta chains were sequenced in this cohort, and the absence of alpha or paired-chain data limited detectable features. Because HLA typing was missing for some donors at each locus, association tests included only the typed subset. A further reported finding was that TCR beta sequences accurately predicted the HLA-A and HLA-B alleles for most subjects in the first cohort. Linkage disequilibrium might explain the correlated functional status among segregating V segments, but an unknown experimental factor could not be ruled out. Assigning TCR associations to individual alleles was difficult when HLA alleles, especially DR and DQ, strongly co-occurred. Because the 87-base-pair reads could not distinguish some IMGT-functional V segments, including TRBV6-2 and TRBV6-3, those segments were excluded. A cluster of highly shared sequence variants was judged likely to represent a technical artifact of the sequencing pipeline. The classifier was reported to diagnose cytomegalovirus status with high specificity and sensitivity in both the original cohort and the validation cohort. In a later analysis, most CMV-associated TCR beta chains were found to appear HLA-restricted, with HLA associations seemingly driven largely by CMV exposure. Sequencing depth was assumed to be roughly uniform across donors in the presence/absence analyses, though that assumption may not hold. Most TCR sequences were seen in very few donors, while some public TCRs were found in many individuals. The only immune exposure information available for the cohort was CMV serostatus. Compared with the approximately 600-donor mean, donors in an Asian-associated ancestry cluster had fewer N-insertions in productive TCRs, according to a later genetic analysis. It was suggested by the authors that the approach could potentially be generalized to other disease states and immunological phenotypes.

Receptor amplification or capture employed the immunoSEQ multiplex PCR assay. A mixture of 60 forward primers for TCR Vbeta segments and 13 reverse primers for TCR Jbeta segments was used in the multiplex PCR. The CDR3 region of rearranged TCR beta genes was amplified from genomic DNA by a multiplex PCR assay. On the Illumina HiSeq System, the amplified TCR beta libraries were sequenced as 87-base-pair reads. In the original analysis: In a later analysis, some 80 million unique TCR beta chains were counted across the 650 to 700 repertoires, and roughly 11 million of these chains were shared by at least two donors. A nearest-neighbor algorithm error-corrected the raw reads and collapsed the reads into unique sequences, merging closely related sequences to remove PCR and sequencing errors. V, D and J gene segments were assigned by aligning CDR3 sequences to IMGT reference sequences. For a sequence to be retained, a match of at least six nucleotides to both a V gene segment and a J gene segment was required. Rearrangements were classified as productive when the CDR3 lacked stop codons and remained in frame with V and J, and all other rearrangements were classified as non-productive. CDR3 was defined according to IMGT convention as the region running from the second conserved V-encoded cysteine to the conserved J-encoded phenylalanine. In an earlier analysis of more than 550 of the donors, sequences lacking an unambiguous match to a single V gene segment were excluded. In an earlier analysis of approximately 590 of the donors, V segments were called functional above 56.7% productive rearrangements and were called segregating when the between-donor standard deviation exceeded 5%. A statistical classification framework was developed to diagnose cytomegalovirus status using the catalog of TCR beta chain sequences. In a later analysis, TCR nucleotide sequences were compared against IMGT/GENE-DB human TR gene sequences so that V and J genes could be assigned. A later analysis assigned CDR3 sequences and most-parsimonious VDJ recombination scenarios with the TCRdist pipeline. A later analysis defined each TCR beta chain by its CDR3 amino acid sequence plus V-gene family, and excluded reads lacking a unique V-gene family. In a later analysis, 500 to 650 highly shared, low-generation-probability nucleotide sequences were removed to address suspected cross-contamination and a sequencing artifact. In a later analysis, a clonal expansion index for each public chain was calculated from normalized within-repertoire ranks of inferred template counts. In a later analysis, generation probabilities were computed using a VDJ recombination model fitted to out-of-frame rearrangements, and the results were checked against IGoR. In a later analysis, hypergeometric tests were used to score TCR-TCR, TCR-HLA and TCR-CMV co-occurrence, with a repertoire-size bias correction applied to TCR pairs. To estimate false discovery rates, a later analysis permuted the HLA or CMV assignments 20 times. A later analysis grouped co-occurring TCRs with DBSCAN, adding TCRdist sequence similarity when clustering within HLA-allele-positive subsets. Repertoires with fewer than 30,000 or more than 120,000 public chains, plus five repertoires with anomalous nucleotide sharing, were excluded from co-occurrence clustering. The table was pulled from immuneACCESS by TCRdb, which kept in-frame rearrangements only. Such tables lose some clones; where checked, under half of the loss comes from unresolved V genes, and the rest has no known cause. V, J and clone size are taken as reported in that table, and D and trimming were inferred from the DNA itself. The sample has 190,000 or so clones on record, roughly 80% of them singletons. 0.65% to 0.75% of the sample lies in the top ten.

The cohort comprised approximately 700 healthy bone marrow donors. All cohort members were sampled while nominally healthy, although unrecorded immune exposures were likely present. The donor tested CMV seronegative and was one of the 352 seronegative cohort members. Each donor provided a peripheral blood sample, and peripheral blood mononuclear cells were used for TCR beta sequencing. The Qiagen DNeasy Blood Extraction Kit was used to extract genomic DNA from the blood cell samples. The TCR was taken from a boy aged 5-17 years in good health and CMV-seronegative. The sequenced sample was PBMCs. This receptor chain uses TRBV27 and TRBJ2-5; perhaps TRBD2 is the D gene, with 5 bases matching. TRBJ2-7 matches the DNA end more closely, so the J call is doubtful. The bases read TGTGCCAGCAGTGCTAACGAGGGCGCCTACGAGCAGTACTTC. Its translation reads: CASSANEGAYEQYF.